This entry features one TCR beta chain sequence. The data derive from a study of blood T cell repertoires in COVID-19. Trimming took 6 bases from V and 3 from J, leaving 24 bases between them. CDR1 is MDHEN, CDR2 SYDVKM, per germline. This CDR3 spans 17 amino acids. Clones were sequenced by immunoSEQ multiplex PCR, and TCRdb holds only the in-frame ones, with some missing. Among 150,000 or so clones, 80% to 85% were seen once, and the ten largest hold 4%. The V call is TRBV28, the J call TRBJ2-7; perhaps TRBD2 as D (7 bases). The receptor was derived from a woman aged 60-75 years with acute or convalescent COVID-19. The sequenced sample consisted of peripheral blood. CDR3 DNA sequence: TGTGCCAGCAGAGACAGGTTTGGGCGGGAGTTCAACTACGAGCAGTACTTC. This sequence encodes CASRDRFGREFNYEQYF.